Below are 21 T cell receptor beta chains sequenced from a single sample in a study of blood T cell repertoires in COVID-19. Measured with immunoSEQ multiplex PCR; TCRdb has only the in-frame clones, and not every one. This sample yields 25,000 to 30,000 clones, of which 81% are seen a single time; more than 15% belongs to the top ten. Sequencing was carried out using peripheral blood. The source of these receptors is a woman aged 55-69 years with acute or convalescent COVID-19.

This CDR3 reads CATSRDKLSSNYGYTF. The CDR3, as DNA: TGTGCCACCAGCAGAGATAAACTATCCTCTAACTATGGCTACACCTTC. V gene TRBV15 combines with J gene TRBJ1-2, with D hard to call. V lost 0 bases and J lost 0, with 11 bases in between. Per germline, CDR1 LNHNV and CDR2 YYDKDF (reference sequence). This CDR3 has 16 residues.

The chain carries TRBV10-2 and TRBJ2-2, with a possible D match to TRBD1 (6 bases). This CDR3 has 15 amino acids. Trimming cost V 0 bases and J 4 bases, with 9 bases left between them. Per germline, CDR1 WSHSY and CDR2 SAAADI. CDR3 region: CASSESPRGTGELFF. In DNA, the CDR3 is TGCGCCAGCAGTGAGTCTCCCAGGGGCACCGGGGAGCTGTTTTTT.

CDR3 DNA: TGCAGCGTTGAAGTGGCAGGGGGCCGCTACACCTTC. It specifies CSVEVAGGRYTF. The rearrangement links TRBV29-1 to TRBJ1-2, with 8 bases aligning to TRBD1. After removal of 1 base from V and 9 bases from J, the junction contained 4 bases not matched to a gene. The length of the CDR3 is 12 residues. From germline, CDR1 is SQVTM and CDR2 ANQGSEA.

Ten or more counts support this clone. The chain recombines TRBV15 with TRBJ1-6, with a tentative D call TRBD1 (5 bases). The V gene's germline CDR1 is LNHNV and CDR2 YYDKDF (reference sequence). The CDR3 has 14 residues. The germline V and J ends were trimmed by 6 bases and 6 bases, with 12 bases remaining between them. The CDR3 sequence: CATRGGMANSPLHF. For the CDR3, the DNA is TGTGCCACCAGGGGGGGGATGGCTAATTCACCCCTCCACTTT. The whole variable domain, remainder taken from reference TRBV15 and TRBJ1-6, is DAMVIQNPRYQVTQFGKPVTLSCSQTLNHNVMYWYQQKSSQAPKLLFHYYDKDFNNEADTPDNFQSRRPNTSFCFLDIRSPGLGDTAMYLCATRGGMANSPLHFGNGTRLTVT.

The chain is built from TRBV28 and TRBJ1-6; TRBD1 might be the D (5 bases). Trimming took off 2 bases at V and 5 bases at J, with 13 bases between the two ends. Germline assignment: CDR1 MDHEN and CDR2 SYDVKM. The length of the CDR3 is 16 residues. The CDR3 is CASSLPAGLNNSPLHF. The CDR3 DNA sequence: TGTGCCAGCAGTTTACCCGCGGGACTGAATAATTCACCCCTCCACTTT.

The chain has TRBV7-9 and TRBJ2-7; TRBD2 agrees at 7 bases. V lost 4 bases, J lost 2 bases, and 5 bases stayed unmatched. Germline lookup yields CDR1 SEHNR and CDR2 FQNEAQ (reference sequence). The CDR3 totals 14 residues. The chain's CDR3 is CASSSSGEPYEQYF. Here the CDR3 DNA reads TGTGCCAGCAGCTCCAGCGGGGAGCCCTACGAGCAGTACTTC.

The J gene is TRBJ1-3, the V gene TRBV6-5; D not resolved. Germline V gene lookup returns CDR1 MNHEY and CDR2 SVGAGI. V lost 2 bases and J lost 2, with 4 bases in between. This CDR3 has 13 residues. The DNA of the CDR3 is TGTGCCAGCAGTTACCCTGCTGGAAACACCATATATTTT. It is translated as CASSYPAGNTIYF.

This clone is a singleton in its sample. The genes are TRBV6-1 and TRBJ1-5; D possibly corresponds to TRBD1 (5 bases). Germline assignment: CDR1 MNHNS and CDR2 SASEGT. This CDR3 region has 15 residues. V was shortened by 0 bases and J by 2 bases, with 8 bases between the two germline ends. The CDR3 DNA reads as TGTGCCAGCAGTGAAGCAGGAGGGGGCAATCAGCCCCAGCATTTT. Translation: CASSEAGGGNQPQHF.

The chain recombines TRBV2 with TRBJ1-2; D not certain. Trimming cost V 8 bases and J 0 bases, with 10 bases left between them. The CDR3 has 13 amino acids. Germline V CDR1 and CDR2: SNHLY, FYNNEI. CDR3 loop: CASSGDSNYGYTF. The DNA of the CDR3 is TGTGCCAGCTCTGGAGACTCTAACTATGGCTACACCTTC.

The chain combines TRBV6-6 with TRBJ2-1, with 9 bases aligning to TRBD1. Trimming took 1 base from V and 4 from J; bases not matched to a gene: 5. Germline CDR1 and CDR2: MNHNY and SVGAGI (reference sequence). This CDR3 is built from 16 residues. The CDR3 reads CASSYYGTGSYNEQFF. The CDR3 nucleotides read TGTGCCAGCAGTTACTACGGGACAGGGTCGTACAATGAGCAGTTCTTC.

The genes are TRBV10-2 and TRBJ1-2; 8 nucleotides agree with TRBD1. This CDR3 spans 11 amino acids. The germline V gene has CDR1 WSHSY and CDR2 SAAADI. V was pared by 11 bases and J by 8 bases, with 7 bases of the junction left unmatched. The CDR3 DNA reads as TGCGCCGTCCATTCAGGGGGCGGCTACACCTTC. It is translated as CAVHSGGGYTF.

The chain has TRBV11-3 and TRBJ2-7, with 10 bases lining up with TRBD2. Germline V gives CDR1 SGHNT, CDR2 YENEEA. The CDR3 consists of 17 residues. V shed 1 base and J 6 bases; nucleotides not matched to a gene: 12. Here the CDR3 reads CASSLGVLAGFETEQYF. The CDR3 coding sequence is TGTGCCAGCAGCTTAGGGGTACTAGCGGGGTTCGAGACCGAGCAGTACTTC.

This sequence joins TRBV28 and TRBJ1-1; D uncertain. Germline assignment: CDR1 MDHEN and CDR2 SYDVKM. The CDR3 extends over 13 amino acids. Trimming stripped 3 bases from V and 11 bases from J, with 16 bases between. The DNA for the CDR3 is TGTGCCAGCAGTTTCGGCCCGGGTAGGTCGGCTTTCTTT. Translation gives CASSFGPGRSAFF. The full variable domain, its missing parts supplied by reference TRBV28 and TRBJ1-1, is DVKVTQSSRYLVKRTGEKVFLECVQDMDHENMFWYRQDPGLGLRLIYFSYDVKMKEKGDIPEGYSVSREKKERFSLILESASTNQTSMYLCASSFGPGRSAFFGQGTRLTVV.

The chain has TRBV9 and TRBJ2-4; tentatively, D is TRBD1 (6 bases). This CDR3 is built from 17 residues. CDR1 SGDLS and CDR2 YYNGEE come from the germline V gene. Trimming cost V 0 bases and J 0 bases, with 13 bases left between them. The CDR3 DNA follows: TGTGCCAGCAGCGTAGAAGGTGGACAGATAGCCAAAAACATTCAGTACTTC. Translating gives CASSVEGGQIAKNIQYF.

V is TRBV24-1 and J is TRBJ2-7; 7 nucleotides agree with TRBD2. Per the germline V gene, CDR1 is KGHDR and CDR2 is SFDVKD. The CDR3 spans 16 residues. The V and J ends lost 3 bases and 4 bases, in that order; junction bases with no gene match: 11. The CDR3 coding sequence is TGTGCCACCAGTGATCCCCTCAAAGGGGAGGGGTACGAGCAGTACTTC. Translation gives CATSDPLKGEGYEQYF.

The chain uses TRBV7-9 and TRBJ2-3; 11 positions match TRBD2. From germline, CDR1 is SEHNR and CDR2 FQNEAQ (reference sequence). Losses at the gene ends were 2 bases for V and 6 bases for J; bases not matched to a gene: 1. The CDR3 totals 14 residues. Written as DNA, the CDR3 is TGTGCCAGCAGCTTACCTAGCGGGGGGGATACGCAGTATTTT. Protein sequence: CASSLPSGGDTQYF.

The chain uses TRBV5-1 and TRBJ1-2; no definite D call. V was cut by 0 bases and J by 8 bases, with 11 bases left in between. In germline, CDR1 is SGHRS, CDR2 YFSETQ. This CDR3 is built from 13 residues. In DNA, the CDR3 is TGCGCCAGCAGCTTGGTCGGGGAGAGAGGCTACACCTTC. This gives the protein CASSLVGERGYTF. Variable domain in full (rest from reference TRBV5-1 and TRBJ1-2): KAGVTQTPRYLIKTRGQQVTLSCSPISGHRSVSWYQQTPGQGLQFLFEYFSETQRNKGNFPGRFSGRQFSNSRSEMNVSTLELGDSALYLCASSLVGERGYTFGSGTRLTVV.

The rearrangement uses TRBV27 and TRBJ1-5; D possibly corresponds to TRBD1 (6 bases). This CDR3 has 17 amino acids. Trimming stripped 3 bases from V and 0 bases from J, with 15 bases between. Germline V gene lookup returns CDR1 MNHEY and CDR2 SMNVEV (reference sequence). CDR3 loop: CASSLIGQSHSNQPQHF. The DNA of the CDR3 is TGTGCCAGCAGTTTGATTGGACAGTCCCATAGCAATCAGCCCCAGCATTTT.

The sample holds a few counts of this clone. The genes are TRBV28 and TRBJ2-6; 11 bases fit TRBD1. CDR3 length: 18 amino acids. J lost 0 bases, V lost 5 bases, and 6 bases had no gene match. Germline CDR1 reads MDHEN; CDR2 reads SYDVKM. This CDR3 is CASSTGTGGDSGANVLTF. CDR3 bases: TGTGCCAGCAGTACCGGGACAGGGGGTGACTCTGGGGCCAACGTCCTGACTTTC.

In DNA form, the CDR3 reads TGTGCCAGCAGCCAAAGCTCTGGGCCGAACACTGAAGCTTTCTTT. Translated, it gives CASSQSSGPNTEAFF. This sequence joins TRBV3-1 (or the pseudogene TRBV3-2) and TRBJ1-1; D gene ambiguous. Germline CDR1 is LGHDT and CDR2 is YNNKEL (reference sequence). Trimming removed 2 bases from V and 1 base from J, with 11 bases in between. The CDR3 is 15 residues long.

This clone has more than one count but fewer than ten. The conserved closing phenylalanine or tryptophan is absent in this CDR3, likely reflecting a read error. The chain combines TRBV15 with TRBJ1-4; TRBD1 aligns across 9 bases. V lost 3 bases, J lost 11 bases, and 7 bases stayed unmatched. There are 14 residues in the CDR3. The germline CDR1 and CDR2 sequences are LNHNV and YYDKDF (reference sequence). The CDR3 here is CATSRDRGTAKLFL. CDR3 DNA: TGTGCCACCAGCAGGGACAGGGGTACGGCCAAACTGTTTTTG.